Following are 20 T cell receptor beta chains from one sample sequenced in a study of response to subunit inactivated influenza vaccine. TCRdb reprocessed the RT-PCR reads with MiXCR, giving one entry per CDR3 protein. This table has around 500,000 distinct CDR3 sequences, roughly 11% appearing once. This specimen consisted of PBMCs from blood, obtained about 6 weeks after vaccination. The receptors derive from a man aged 45-60 years who received an inactivated influenza vaccine.

This sequence joins TRBV10-3 and TRBJ1-5; tentatively, D is TRBD1 (5 bases). The germline V and J ends were trimmed by 9 bases and 3 bases, with 12 bases remaining between them. Germline-derived CDR1 and CDR2 are ENHRY and SYGVKD. The CDR3 has 13 amino acids. CDR3 in amino acids: CAIKVRDNQPQHF. The DNA for the CDR3 is TGTGCCATTAAAGTCAGGGACAATCAGCCCCAGCATTTT.

This chain connects TRBV6-5 to TRBJ2-7; 9 bases are a match to TRBD1. The germline gives CDR1 MNHEY, CDR2 SVGAGI. The trim removed 4 bases at V and 4 bases at J, leaving 11 bases unmatched. CDR3 length equals 16 residues. The CDR3 sequence: CASSFDGTGFGYEQYF. CDR3 bases: TGTGCCAGCAGTTTCGACGGGACAGGGTTCGGGTACGAGCAGTACTTC.

The chain couples TRBV7-2 to TRBJ1-1; TRBD1 matches at 11 bases. The ends lost 2 bases at V and 4 bases at J; junction bases unmatched: 3. Germline loops: CDR1 SGHTA, CDR2 FQGNSA. This CDR3 has 15 amino acids. CDR3 sequence (DNA): TGTGCCAGCAGCTTAACCGGGACAGGGGGCACTGAAGCTTTCTTT. Its translation is CASSLTGTGGTEAFF.

This clonotype was observed a few times. This chain links TRBV10-3 with TRBJ1-6; 8 nucleotides match TRBD1. V shed 0 bases and J 7 bases; nucleotides not matched to a gene: 5. The CDR3 runs to 16 residues. Germline loops: CDR1 ENHRY, CDR2 SYGVKD. The CDR3 loop is CAISESAGGTNSPLHF. The CDR3 nucleotides read TGTGCCATCAGTGAGTCGGCAGGGGGCACGAATTCACCCCTCCACTTT.

This clonotype was detected many times. The V gene is TRBV7-2, the J gene TRBJ2-5; D ambiguous. This CDR3 spans 11 amino acids. Looked up from germline, CDR1 is SGHTA and CDR2 is FQGNSA. Trimming shortened V by 1 base and J by 10 bases, and 7 bases separated the two germline ends. CDR3 protein: CASSLGLYQYF. The CDR3 DNA reads TGTGCCAGCAGCTTAGGCCTATACCAGTACTTC.

The chain has TRBV10-3 and TRBJ2-3; 10 bases align to TRBD1. The CDR3 covers 16 residues. Germline assignment: CDR1 ENHRY and CDR2 SYGVKD. Losses at the gene ends were 3 bases for V and 2 bases for J; bases not matched to a gene: 5. This chain's CDR3 is CAISDSGTGATDTQYF. The CDR3 coding sequence is TGTGCCATCAGTGATTCCGGGACAGGGGCCACAGATACGCAGTATTTT.

This clonotype was counted a few times. V and J are TRBV19 and TRBJ2-7; TRBD2 agrees at 10 bases. The junction had 4 bases not matched to a gene; V was cut back by 2 bases and J by 3 bases. Germline V lookup: CDR1 LNHDA, CDR2 SQIVND (reference sequence). The CDR3 length is 15 residues. Written as DNA, the CDR3 is TGTGCCAGTAGTATAAGTCTAGCGGGGGACTACGAGCAGTACTTC. Its protein is CASSISLAGDYEQYF.

The chain is built from TRBV24-1 and TRBJ2-3, with 10 bases that match TRBD1. V was clipped by 2 bases and J by 5 bases; unmatched bases: 6. CDR1 is KGHDR and CDR2 is SFDVKD in the germline V gene. CDR3 length: 16 amino acids. The CDR3 bases are TGTGCCACCAGTGATTCCGGGACAGGGGTGTTAGATACGCAGTATTTT. Translating gives CATSDSGTGVLDTQYF.

This clonotype was counted at least ten times. The V gene is TRBV12-3 or TRBV12-4, the J gene TRBJ1-1; D may be TRBD1 (6 bases). This CDR3 has 15 amino acids. V lost 2 bases and J lost 0, with 10 bases in between. The CDR3 DNA follows: TGTGCCAGCAGTTTATCTCAGGGGATGAACACTGAAGCTTTCTTT. It codes for CASSLSQGMNTEAFF.

V and J are TRBV5-1 and TRBJ2-7, with D possibly matching TRBD1 (5 bases). This CDR3 has 15 amino acids. CDR1 and CDR2 from the germline V gene are SGHRS and YFSETQ. Trimming pared 0 bases from V and 5 bases from J, leaving 15 bases between. This CDR3 is CASSLATQGTHEQYF. CDR3 DNA sequence: TGCGCCAGCAGCTTGGCAACCCAGGGAACGCACGAGCAGTACTTC.

The V gene is TRBV20-1, the J gene TRBJ2-1; 10 positions match TRBD2. Germline V gene sequence: CDR1 DFQATT, CDR2 SNEGSKA (reference sequence). The ends lost 6 bases at V and 7 bases at J; junction bases unmatched: 6. The CDR3 has 13 amino acids. DNA of the CDR3: TGCAGTGCCCTAGCGGGAGTGAGAAATGAGCAGTTCTTC. This encodes CSALAGVRNEQFF.

This chain connects TRBV7-2 to TRBJ2-3; TRBD2 matches at 10 bases. The CDR3 runs to 14 residues. Germline CDR1 and CDR2: SGHTA and FQGNSA. Unmatched junction bases numbered 10, after V lost 7 bases and J lost 9 bases. The CDR3 protein is CASMPGLAITTQYF. CDR3 DNA sequence: TGTGCCAGCATGCCGGGACTAGCGATTACAACGCAGTATTTT.

In this sample, this clonotype turned up a few times. The chain joins TRBV7-6 to TRBJ2-5, with unresolved D. The V gene's germline CDR1 is SGHVS and CDR2 FNYEAQ. Trimming stripped 5 bases from V and 5 bases from J, with 12 bases between. The CDR3 is 13 amino acids. Written as DNA, the CDR3 is TGTGCCAGCAGCCCCAGGTTTCTTGAGACCCAGTACTTC. It yields the protein CASSPRFLETQYF.

The J gene is TRBJ2-7, the V gene TRBV5-1; D is undetermined. CDR3 length: 14 amino acids. The V gene's germline CDR1 is SGHRS and CDR2 YFSETQ. V was pared by 0 bases and J by 3 bases, with 10 bases between. The chain's CDR3 is CASSLGLDNYEQYF. The DNA of the CDR3 is TGCGCCAGCAGCTTGGGGTTAGACAACTACGAGCAGTACTTC.

This clonotype was observed a handful of times. The chain carries TRBV5-1 and TRBJ2-7, with 9 bases that match TRBD1. The J segment lost 5 bases and the V segment lost 0 bases, leaving 6 bases of the junction unmatched. Germline-derived CDR1 and CDR2 are SGHRS and YFSETQ. This CDR3 has 15 amino acids. The CDR3 reads CASSLVGTGKDEQYF. The CDR3 nucleotides read TGCGCCAGCAGCTTGGTTGGGACAGGGAAGGACGAGCAGTACTTC.

This clonotype has a handful of counts. V gene TRBV5-1 combines with J gene TRBJ2-2; perhaps TRBD1 as D (5 bases). V lost 6 bases, J lost 5 bases, and 14 bases lay in between. The CDR3 has 14 amino acids. CDR1 and CDR2 from the germline V gene are SGHRS and YFSETQ. The CDR3 spells CASTSGYLTGELFF. The CDR3 DNA sequence: TGCGCCAGCACATCAGGGTACTTGACCGGGGAGCTGTTTTTT.

V gene TRBV6-1 combines with J gene TRBJ2-3; 8 nucleotides line up with TRBD1. The germline V gene encodes CDR1 MNHNS and CDR2 SASEGT. Trimming cost V 5 bases and J 2 bases; bases outside gene matches: 6. This CDR3 has 15 amino acids. The DNA for the CDR3 is TGTGCCAGCAGTCAACAGGGACAGGCCACAGATACGCAGTATTTT. This translates into CASSQQGQATDTQYF.

This rearrangement joins TRBV12-3 or TRBV12-4 to TRBJ2-7, with D uncertain. The CDR3 has 14 residues. Trimming removed 2 bases from V and 2 bases from J, with 10 bases in between. The chain's CDR3 is CASSLWLQTYEQYF. The DNA of the CDR3 is TGTGCCAGCAGTTTATGGCTTCAAACCTACGAGCAGTACTTC.

The sample holds many counts of this clonotype. The rearrangement links TRBV12-3 or TRBV12-4 to TRBJ2-7; TRBD2 agrees at 8 bases. CDR3 length: 14 amino acids. The V segment lost 2 bases and the J segment 6 bases; nucleotides outside the gene matches: 6. The CDR3 bases are TGTGCCAGCAGTTTATCCGGGGGGGTACGCGAGCAGTACTTC. Protein sequence: CASSLSGGVREQYF.

The rearrangement uses TRBV3-1 and TRBJ2-7; possibly TRBD1 for D (5 bases). V lost 3 bases, J lost 5 bases, and 14 bases lay in between. The germline V gene has CDR1 LGHDT and CDR2 YNNKEL (reference sequence). There are 14 residues in the CDR3. The CDR3 protein is CASSHGAVTHEQYF. As DNA, the CDR3 is TGTGCCAGCAGCCATGGGGCTGTTACCCACGAGCAGTACTTC.